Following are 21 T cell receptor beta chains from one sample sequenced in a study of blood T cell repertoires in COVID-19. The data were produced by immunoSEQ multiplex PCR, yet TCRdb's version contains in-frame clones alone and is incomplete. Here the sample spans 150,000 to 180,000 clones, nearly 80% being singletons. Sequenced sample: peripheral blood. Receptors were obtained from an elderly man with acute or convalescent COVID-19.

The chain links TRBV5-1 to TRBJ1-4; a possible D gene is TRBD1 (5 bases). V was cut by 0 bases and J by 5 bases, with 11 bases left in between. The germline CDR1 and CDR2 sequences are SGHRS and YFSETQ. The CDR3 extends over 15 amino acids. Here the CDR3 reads CASSLEGGGNEKLFF. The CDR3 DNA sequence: TGCGCCAGCAGCTTGGAAGGCGGGGGAAATGAAAAACTGTTTTTT.

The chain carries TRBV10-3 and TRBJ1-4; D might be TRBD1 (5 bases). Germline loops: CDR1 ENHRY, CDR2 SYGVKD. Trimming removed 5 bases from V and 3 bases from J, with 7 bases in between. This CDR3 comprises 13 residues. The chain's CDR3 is CAISKTANEKLFF. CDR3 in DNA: TGTGCCATCAGTAAGACAGCTAATGAAAAACTGTTTTTT.

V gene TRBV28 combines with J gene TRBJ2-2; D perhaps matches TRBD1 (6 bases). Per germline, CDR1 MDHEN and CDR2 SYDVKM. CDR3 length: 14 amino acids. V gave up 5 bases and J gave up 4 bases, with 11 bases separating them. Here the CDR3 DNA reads TGTGCCAGCAGTCTCACAGGGCTCACCGGGGAGCTGTTTTTT. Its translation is CASSLTGLTGELFF.

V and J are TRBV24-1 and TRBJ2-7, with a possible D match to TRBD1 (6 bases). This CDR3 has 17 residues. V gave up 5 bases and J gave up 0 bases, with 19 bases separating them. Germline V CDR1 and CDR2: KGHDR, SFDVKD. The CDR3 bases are TGTGCCACCAGTGGCCGACCGGACAGCTACAGCTCCTACGAGCAGTACGTC. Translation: CATSGRPDSYSSYEQYV.

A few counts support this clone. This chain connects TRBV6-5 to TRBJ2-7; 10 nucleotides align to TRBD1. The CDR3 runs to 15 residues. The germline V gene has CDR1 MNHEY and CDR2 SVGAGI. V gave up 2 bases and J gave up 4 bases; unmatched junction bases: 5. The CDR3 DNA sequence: TGTGCCAGCAGTTACGGGACAGGGGACCTATACGAGCAGTACTTC. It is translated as CASSYGTGDLYEQYF.

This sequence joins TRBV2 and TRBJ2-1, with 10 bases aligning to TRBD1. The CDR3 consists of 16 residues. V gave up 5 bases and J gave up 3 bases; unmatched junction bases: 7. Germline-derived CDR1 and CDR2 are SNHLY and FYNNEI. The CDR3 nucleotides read TGTGCCAGCAGTTATCTCGGGACAGGGGACTACAATGAGCAGTTCTTC. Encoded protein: CASSYLGTGDYNEQFF.

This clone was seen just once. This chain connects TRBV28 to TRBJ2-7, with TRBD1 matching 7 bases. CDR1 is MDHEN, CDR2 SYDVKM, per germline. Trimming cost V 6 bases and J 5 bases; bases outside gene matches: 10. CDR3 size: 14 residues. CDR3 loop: CASRDPTGRNEQYV. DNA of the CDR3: TGTGCCAGCAGGGACCCGACAGGGCGGAACGAGCAGTACGTC.

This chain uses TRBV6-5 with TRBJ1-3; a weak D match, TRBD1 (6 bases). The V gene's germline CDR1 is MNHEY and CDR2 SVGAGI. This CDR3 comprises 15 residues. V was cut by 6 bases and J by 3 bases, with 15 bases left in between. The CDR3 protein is CASRELTGLGNTIYF. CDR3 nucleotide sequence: TGTGCCAGCAGGGAGCTTACAGGGCTTGGAAACACCATATATTTT.

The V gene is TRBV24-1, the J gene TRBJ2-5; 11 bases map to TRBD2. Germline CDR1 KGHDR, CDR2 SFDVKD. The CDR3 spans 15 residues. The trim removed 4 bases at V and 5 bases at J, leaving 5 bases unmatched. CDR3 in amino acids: CATSELTSGAETQYF. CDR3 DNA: TGTGCCACCAGTGAGCTGACTAGCGGGGCGGAGACCCAGTACTTC.

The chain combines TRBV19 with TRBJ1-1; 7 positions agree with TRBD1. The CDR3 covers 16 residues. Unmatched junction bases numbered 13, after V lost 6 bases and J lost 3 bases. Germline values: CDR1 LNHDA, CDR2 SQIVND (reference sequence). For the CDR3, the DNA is TGTGCCAGTAGCCTGAACACAGGGGTCTTCTACACTGAAGCTTTCTTT. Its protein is CASSLNTGVFYTEAFF.

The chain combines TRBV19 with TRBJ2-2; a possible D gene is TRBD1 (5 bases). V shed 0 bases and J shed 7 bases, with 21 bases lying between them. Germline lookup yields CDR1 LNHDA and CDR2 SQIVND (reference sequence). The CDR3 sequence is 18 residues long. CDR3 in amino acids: CASSIDLGSQGKIGELFF. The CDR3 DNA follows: TGTGCCAGTAGTATAGATTTAGGGTCGCAGGGTAAGATCGGGGAGCTGTTTTTT.

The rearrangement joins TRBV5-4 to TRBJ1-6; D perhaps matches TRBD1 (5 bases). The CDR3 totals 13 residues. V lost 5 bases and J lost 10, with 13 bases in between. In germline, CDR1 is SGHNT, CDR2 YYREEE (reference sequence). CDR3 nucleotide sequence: TGTGCCAGCAGGCCCAGCGACAGCTCACCCCTCCACTTT. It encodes CASRPSDSSPLHF.

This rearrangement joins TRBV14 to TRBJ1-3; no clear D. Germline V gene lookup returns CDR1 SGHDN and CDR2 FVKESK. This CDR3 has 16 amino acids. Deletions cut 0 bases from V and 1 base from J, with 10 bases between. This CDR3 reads CASSQDHTGSGNTIYF. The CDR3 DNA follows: TGTGCCAGCAGCCAAGATCATACGGGGTCTGGAAACACCATATATTTT.

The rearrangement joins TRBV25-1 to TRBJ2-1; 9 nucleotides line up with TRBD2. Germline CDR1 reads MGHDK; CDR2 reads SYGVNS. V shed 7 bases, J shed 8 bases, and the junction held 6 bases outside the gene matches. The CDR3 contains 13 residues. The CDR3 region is CASTIAGAHEQFF. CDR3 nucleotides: TGTGCCAGCACGATAGCGGGGGCCCATGAGCAGTTCTTC.

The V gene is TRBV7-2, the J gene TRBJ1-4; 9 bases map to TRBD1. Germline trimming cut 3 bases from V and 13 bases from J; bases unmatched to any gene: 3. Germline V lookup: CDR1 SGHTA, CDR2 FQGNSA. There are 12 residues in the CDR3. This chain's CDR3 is CASSFDRGGLFF. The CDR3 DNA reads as TGTGCCAGCAGCTTCGACAGGGGGGGACTGTTTTTT.

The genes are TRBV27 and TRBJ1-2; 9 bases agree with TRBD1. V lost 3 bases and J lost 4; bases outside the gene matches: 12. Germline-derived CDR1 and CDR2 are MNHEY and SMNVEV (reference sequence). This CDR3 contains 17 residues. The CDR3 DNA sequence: TGTGCCAGCAGTTTCATGACCGGGACAGGGCTTACCTATGGCTACACCTTC. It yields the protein CASSFMTGTGLTYGYTF.

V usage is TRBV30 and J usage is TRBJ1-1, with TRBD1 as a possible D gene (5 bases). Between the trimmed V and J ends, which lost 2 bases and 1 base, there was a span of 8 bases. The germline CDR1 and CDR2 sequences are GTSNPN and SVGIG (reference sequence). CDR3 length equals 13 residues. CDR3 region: CAWSLDTNTEAFF. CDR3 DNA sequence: TGTGCCTGGAGTCTGGACACGAACACTGAAGCTTTCTTT.

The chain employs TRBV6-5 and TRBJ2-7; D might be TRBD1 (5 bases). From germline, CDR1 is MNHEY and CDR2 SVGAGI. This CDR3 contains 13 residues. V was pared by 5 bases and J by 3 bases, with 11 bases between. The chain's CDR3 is CASSRQGDYEQYV. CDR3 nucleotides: TGTGCCAGCAGTCGCCAGGGTGACTACGAGCAGTACGTC.

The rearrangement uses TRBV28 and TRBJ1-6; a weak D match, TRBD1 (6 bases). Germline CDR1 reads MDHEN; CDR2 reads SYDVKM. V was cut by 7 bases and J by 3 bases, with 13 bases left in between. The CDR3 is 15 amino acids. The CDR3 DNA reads TGTGCCAGCACCCCCGGACAGCTCTATAATTCACCCCTCCACTTT. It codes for CASTPGQLYNSPLHF.

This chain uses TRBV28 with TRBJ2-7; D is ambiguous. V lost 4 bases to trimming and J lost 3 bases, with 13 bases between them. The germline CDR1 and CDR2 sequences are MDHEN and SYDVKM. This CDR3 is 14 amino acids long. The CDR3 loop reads CASSSGAANYEQYV. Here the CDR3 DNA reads TGTGCCAGCAGTTCCGGTGCGGCGAACTACGAGCAGTACGTC.

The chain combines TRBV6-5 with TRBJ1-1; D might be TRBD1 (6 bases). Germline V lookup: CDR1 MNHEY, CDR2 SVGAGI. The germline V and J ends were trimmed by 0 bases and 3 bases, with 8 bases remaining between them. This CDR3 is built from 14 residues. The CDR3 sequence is CASSYSAGDTEAFF. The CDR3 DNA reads TGTGCCAGCAGTTACTCGGCAGGGGACACTGAAGCTTTCTTT.